The T cell receptor (beta chain) described here comes from a study of identical twins. Germline-derived CDR1 and CDR2 are MGHRA and YSYEKL. V was shortened by 4 bases and J by 0 bases, with 16 bases between the two germline ends. The CDR3 covers 17 residues. This clonotype showed up many times. TCRdb reprocessed the 5' RACE reads with MiXCR, giving one entry per CDR3 protein. This table has about 500,000 distinct CDR3 sequences, approximately 15% appearing once. Everyone who donated was a healthy Caucasian. The sample also formed part of further work on yellow fever vaccine responses in identical twins.

The chain recombines TRBV4-1 with TRBJ2-1; the D gene could be TRBD1 or TRBD2 (5 bases each). The sequence was obtained from a woman under 30 in good health. The material sequenced was CD4+ T cells sorted from blood. The CDR3 nucleotides are TGCGCCAGCAGCCTTTCGACCGGGACCCTCTCCTACAATGAGCAGTTCTTC. It codes for CASSLSTGTLSYNEQFF.